The clone carrying this T cell receptor beta chain occurred many times. Its antigen is not known. These data are taken from a study of CD8+ T cells in alopecia areata. Regarding the study as a whole: Scalp lesions, especially in alopecia totalis/universalis, had higher clonality than normal scalp.

Germline CDR1 is SGHAT and CDR2 is FQNNGV. The CDR3 is 16 amino acids. Trimming took 5 bases from V and 5 from J; bases not matched to a gene: 10. After isolation, RNA underwent reverse transcription to generate cDNA as the sequencing template. This table comes from immunoSEQ multiplex PCR, and its TCRdb copy is limited to in-frame clones, with some not included. Here the sample spans about 200,000 clones, roughly three fifths being singletons. The V and J genes are TRBV11-2 and TRBJ2-5; 11 bases line up with TRBD2. The source material was CD8+ T cells sorted from blood. This TCR was recovered from a human donor in good health. CDR3 in amino acids: CASSTDSGGVSETQYF. The CDR3 DNA follows: TGTGCCAGCAGCACCGATAGCGGGGGGGTTAGTGAGACCCAGTACTTC.